This T cell receptor beta chain was recovered during a study of blood T cell repertoires in COVID-19. This clone was seen only once. The CDR3 is made up of 19 amino acids. Original processing methods: Reference gene primer amplification gave estimated nucleated cell counts. Profiled with immunoSEQ multiplex PCR; TCRdb holds only in-frame clones, not every one. V, J and clone size were drawn from that table, and D and trimming were deduced from the DNA. The table lists tens of thousands of clones, approximately 86% of them singletons. This clonotype was sampled from a man between 60 and 75 years old with acute or convalescent COVID-19. Sample: peripheral blood. J is TRBJ1-1 and V is TRBV21-1. TRBV21-1 is a pseudogene. For the CDR3, the DNA is TGTGCCAGCAGCAAAGATGAGGAGATGGTTGTAGGATCGAACACTGAAGCTTTCTTT. Amino acids: CASSKDEEMVVGSNTEAFF.